Reported below is one TCR beta chain. The CDR3 is made up of 11 amino acids. Germline values: CDR1 MNHNS, CDR2 SASEGT. Trimming took 7 bases from V and 12 from J, leaving 13 bases between them. These data originate in a study of OX40 agonist ivuxolimab in advanced cancers. Produced via immunoSEQ multiplex PCR; TCRdb's table is partial and in-frame only. The top ten hold approximately 0.26% of the sample, which has approximately 88,000 clones, over 75% seen once. The sequence was obtained from an adult with an advanced solid tumor such as melanoma, head and neck, liver or kidney cancer. The specimen was CD4+ or CD8+ T cells sorted from blood, collected in a trial of the OX40 agonist ivuxolimab. This rearrangement joins TRBV6-1 to TRBJ2-1; possible D gene TRBD1, 5 bases. CDR3 in DNA: TGTGCCAGCAATACACAGGTTGTGCAGTTCTTC. Amino acids: CASNTQVVQFF.